In this sample, the clone carrying this TCR beta chain turned up a few times. The antigen is not known. This entry is derived from a study of CD8 T cells in ankylosing spondylitis. Findings and limits, study-wide: The study identified a TCR beta motif of several highly homologous variants that appeared characteristic of ankylosing spondylitis blood.

A quantitative 5'-RACE method, one with molecular barcodes, was used to make TCR beta libraries. Via MiXCR, TCRdb re-called the 5' RACE reads, giving one row per CDR3 protein. Found here are 340,000 or so distinct CDR3 sequences, 14% to 15% of them singletons; the top ten hold approximately 1%. Trimming left V 6 bases short and J 2 bases short, with 10 bases between. Germline V gives CDR1 SEHNR, CDR2 FQNEAQ (reference sequence). The CDR3 has 13 amino acids. Sample: blood, either unsorted or a sorted T cell fraction (not recorded which). The source of this sequence is a male donor with ankylosing spondylitis or in good health (not recorded which). The chain employs TRBV7-9 and TRBJ1-2; the D gene is possibly TRBD1 (6 bases). As DNA, the CDR3 is TGTGCCAGCAGGGATACAGGGAACTATGGCTACACCTTC. It encodes CASRDTGNYGYTF. Based on the CDR3 plus reference TRBV7-9 and TRBJ1-2, the full variable domain is DTGVSQNPRHKITKRGQNVTFRCDPISEHNRLYWYRQTLGQGPEFLTYFQNEAQLEKSRLLSDRFSAERPKGSFSTLEIQRTEQGDSAMYLCASRDTGNYGYTFGSGTRLTVV.